This T cell receptor beta chain appears in the sequencing data of a study of cytomegalovirus exposure and HLA in healthy donors. Sequencing used immunoSEQ multiplex PCR; TCRdb keeps in-frame clones, though not all of them. The sample holds 100,000 to 150,000 clones, 94% seen once. Germline assignment: CDR1 GTSNPN and CDR2 SVGIG (reference sequence). The V and J ends lost 2 bases and 5 bases, in that order; junction bases with no gene match: 19. The CDR3 has 18 residues. The rearrangement joins TRBV30 to TRBJ1-2, with 8 nucleotides matching TRBD1. This clonotype was sampled from a woman between 18 and 30 years old in good health and CMV-seronegative. The source material was PBMCs. CDR3 sequence: CAWSFQRTGRVRGYGYTF. The CDR3 DNA reads TGTGCCTGGAGTTTCCAAAGGACAGGGAGAGTCCGGGGTTATGGCTACACCTTC.